This T cell receptor (beta chain) was profiled in a study of control samples from healthy donors and cancer patients. The data were produced by immunoSEQ multiplex PCR, yet TCRdb's version contains in-frame clones alone and is incomplete. The sample consists of under 150,000 clones, 70% to 90% of them appearing once. V was trimmed by 5 bases and J by 4 bases, leaving 10 bases between them. This CDR3 contains 13 residues. Germline V lookup: CDR1 LGHDT, CDR2 YNNKEL (reference sequence). Sequenced sample: blood. This sequence joins TRBV3-1 (or the pseudogene TRBV3-2) and TRBJ2-3; the D gene could be TRBD1 or TRBD2 (5 bases each). This receptor was taken from a woman in her 30s in good health. CDR3 coding DNA: TGTGCCAGCAGCACACGGGGCGCAGATACGCAGTATTTT. This encodes CASSTRGADTQYF.